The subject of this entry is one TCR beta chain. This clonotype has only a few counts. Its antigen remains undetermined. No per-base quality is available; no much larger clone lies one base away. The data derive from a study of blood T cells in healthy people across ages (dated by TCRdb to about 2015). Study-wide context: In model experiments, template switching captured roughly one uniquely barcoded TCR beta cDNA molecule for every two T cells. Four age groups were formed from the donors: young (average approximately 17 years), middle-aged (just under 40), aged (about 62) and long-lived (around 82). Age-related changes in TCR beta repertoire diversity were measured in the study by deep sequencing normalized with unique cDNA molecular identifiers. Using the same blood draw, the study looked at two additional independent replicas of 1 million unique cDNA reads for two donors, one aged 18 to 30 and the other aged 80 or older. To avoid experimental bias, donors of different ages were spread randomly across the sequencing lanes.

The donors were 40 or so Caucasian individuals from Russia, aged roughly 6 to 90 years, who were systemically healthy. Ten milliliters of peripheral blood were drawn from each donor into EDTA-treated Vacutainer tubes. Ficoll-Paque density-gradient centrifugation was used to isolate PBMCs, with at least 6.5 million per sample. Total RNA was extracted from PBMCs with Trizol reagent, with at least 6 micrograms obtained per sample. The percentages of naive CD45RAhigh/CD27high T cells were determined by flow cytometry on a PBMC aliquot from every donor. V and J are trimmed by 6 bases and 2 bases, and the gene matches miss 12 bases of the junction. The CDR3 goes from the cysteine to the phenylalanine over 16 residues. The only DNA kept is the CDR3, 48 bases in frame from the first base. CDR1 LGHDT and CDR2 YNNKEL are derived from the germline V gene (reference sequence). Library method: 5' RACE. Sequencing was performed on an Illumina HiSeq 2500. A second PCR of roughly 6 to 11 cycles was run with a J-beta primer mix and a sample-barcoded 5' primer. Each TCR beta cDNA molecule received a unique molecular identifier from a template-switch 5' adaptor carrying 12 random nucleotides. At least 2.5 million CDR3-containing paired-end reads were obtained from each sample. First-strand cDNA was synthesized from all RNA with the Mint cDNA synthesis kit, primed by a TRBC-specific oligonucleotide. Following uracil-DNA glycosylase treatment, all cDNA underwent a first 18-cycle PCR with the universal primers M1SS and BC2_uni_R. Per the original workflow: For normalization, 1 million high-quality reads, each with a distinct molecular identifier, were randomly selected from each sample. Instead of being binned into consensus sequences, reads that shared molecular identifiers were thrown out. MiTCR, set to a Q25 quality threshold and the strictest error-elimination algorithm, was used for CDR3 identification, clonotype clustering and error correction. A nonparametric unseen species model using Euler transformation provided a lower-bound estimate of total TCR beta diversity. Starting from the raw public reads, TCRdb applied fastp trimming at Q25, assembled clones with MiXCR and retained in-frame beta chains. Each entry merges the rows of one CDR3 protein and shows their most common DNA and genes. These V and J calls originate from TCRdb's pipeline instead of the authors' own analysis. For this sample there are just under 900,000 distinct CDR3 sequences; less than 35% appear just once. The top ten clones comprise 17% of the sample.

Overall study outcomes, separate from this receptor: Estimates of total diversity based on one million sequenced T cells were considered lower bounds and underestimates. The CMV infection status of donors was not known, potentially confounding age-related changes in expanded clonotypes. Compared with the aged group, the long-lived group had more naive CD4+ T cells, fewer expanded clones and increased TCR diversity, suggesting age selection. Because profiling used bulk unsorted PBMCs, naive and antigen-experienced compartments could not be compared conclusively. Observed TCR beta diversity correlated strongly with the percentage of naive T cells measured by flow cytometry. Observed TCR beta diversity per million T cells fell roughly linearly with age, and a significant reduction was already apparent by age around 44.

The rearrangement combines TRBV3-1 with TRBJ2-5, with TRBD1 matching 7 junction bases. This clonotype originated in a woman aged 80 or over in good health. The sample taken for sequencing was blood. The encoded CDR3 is CASRIHGTARQETQYF. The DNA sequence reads TGTGCCAGCAGAATCCACGGGACAGCACGTCAAGAGACCCAGTACTTC.